These T cell receptor beta chains were read from a single sample in a study of cytomegalovirus exposure and HLA in healthy donors. The method was immunoSEQ multiplex PCR; TCRdb's version includes in-frame clones alone and lacks a portion of them. Of over 150,000 clones in the sample, around 65% are singletons; the top ten hold 2.5% to 3%. The sample was PBMCs. The receptor set was obtained from a woman in her forties in good health and CMV-seropositive. Each CDR3 is given with its conserved first and last residue. The D gene is left open where the match is weak. Clone size, where shown, is once, few, many, or a class for clones that have expanded.

v_gene,abundance,d_gene,len,j_gene,CDR3nt,CDR3aa
TRBV7-2,.,.,16,TRBJ1-3,TGTGCCAGCAGCTTAGGCGCTAGGGGCCGTGGAAACACCATATATTTT,CASSLGARGRGNTIYF
TRBV18,.,.,14,TRBJ2-7,TGTGCCAGCTCACCGCCCGACGGGTCCTACGAGCAGTACTTC,CASSPPDGSYEQYF
TRBV6-5,.,.,14,TRBJ1-5,TGTGCCAGCAGTTACTCGGGAGTCAATCAGCCCCAGAATTTT,CASSYSGVNQPQNF
TRBV28,.,TRBD2,15,TRBJ2-7,TGTGCCAGCAGTTTCCCTCCTAGCGGAGTTTACGAGCAGTACTTC,CASSFPPSGVYEQYF
TRBV5-3,.,TRBD2,17,TRBJ2-2,TGTGCCAGAAGCCCGATGAGCGGGGGGACAAACACCGGGGAGCTGTTTTTT,CARSPMSGGTNTGELFF
TRBV4-3,.,.,15,TRBJ1-4,TGCGCCAGCAGCCAAGGGAGAGGGTCGTTTGAAAAACTGTTTTTT,CASSQGRGSFEKLFF
TRBV2,few,TRBD1,14,TRBJ2-7,TGTGCCAGAGAACGGGACAGGGGAGTGTACGAGCAGTACTTC,CARERDRGVYEQYF
TRBV19,.,TRBD2,17,TRBJ2-7,TGTGCCAGTAGTATAGAGGCGGGACTAGCGGGAGGCTACGAGCAGTACTTC,CASSIEAGLAGGYEQYF
TRBV2,.,TRBD1,14,TRBJ1-1,TGTGCCAGCAGTTTGTTGACAGGGGGACTAGAAGCTTTCTTT,CASSLLTGGLEAFF
TRBV18,.,.,12,TRBJ2-7,TGTGCCAGCTCACAACAGGGTTACGAGCAGTACTTC,CASSQQGYEQYF
TRBV6-5,.,.,13,TRBJ2-1,TGTGCCAGCACGCGGGCTCCCTACAATGAGCAGTTCTTC,CASTRAPYNEQFF
TRBV19,.,.,15,TRBJ1-5,TGTGCCAGTAACGGCCCAGGACACTTCGGTCAGCCCCAGCATTTT,CASNGPGHFGQPQHF
TRBV4-2,.,TRBD2,16,TRBJ2-7,TGTGCCAGCAGCCAAGAGAGGGCGGGAGACTCCTACGAGCAGTACTTC,CASSQERAGDSYEQYF
TRBV2,.,.,13,TRBJ2-1,TGTGCCAGTATAACAGACAGGAAAAGAGAGAAGTTCTTC,CASITDRKREKFF